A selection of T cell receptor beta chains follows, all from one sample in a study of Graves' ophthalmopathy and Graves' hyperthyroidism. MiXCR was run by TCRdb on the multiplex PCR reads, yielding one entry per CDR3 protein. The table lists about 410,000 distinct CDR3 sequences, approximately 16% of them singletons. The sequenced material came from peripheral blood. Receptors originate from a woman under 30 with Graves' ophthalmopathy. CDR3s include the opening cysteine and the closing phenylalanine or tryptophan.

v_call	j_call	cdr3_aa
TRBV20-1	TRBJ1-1	CSARDRKGWTEAFF
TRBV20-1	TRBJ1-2	CSATAGANYGYTF
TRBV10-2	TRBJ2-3	CASSEGRLAGVQDTQYF
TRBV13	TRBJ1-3	CASSLRGANTIYF
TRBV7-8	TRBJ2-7	CASSLRLSGEQYF
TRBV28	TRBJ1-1	CASVRGYTEAFF
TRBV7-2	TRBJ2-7	CASSLAVAVTYEQYF
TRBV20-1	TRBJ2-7	CSAGDGTGINEQYF
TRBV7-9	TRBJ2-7	CASSLGGIVNEQYF
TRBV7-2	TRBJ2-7	CASRTSGREYEQYF
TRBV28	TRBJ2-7	CASSPVWDRDGEQYF
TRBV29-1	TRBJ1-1	CSVIRETYTEAFF
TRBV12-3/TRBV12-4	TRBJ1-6	CASSLVRQGNSPLHF
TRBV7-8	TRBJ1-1	CASSLEQGQKSTEAFF
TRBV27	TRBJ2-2	CASSLDRGIRELFF
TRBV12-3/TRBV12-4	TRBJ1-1	CASSYRSVAFF
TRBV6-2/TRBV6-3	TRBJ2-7	CASSFGTSGSGVSYEQYF
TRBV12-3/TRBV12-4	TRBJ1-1	CASRIRREAFF
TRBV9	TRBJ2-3	CASSPRQGLPDTQYF
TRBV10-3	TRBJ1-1	CAISGGTGDTEAFF
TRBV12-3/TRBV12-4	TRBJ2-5	CASSLGVDPETQYF
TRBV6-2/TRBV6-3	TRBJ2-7	CASSSHPGLAGGKSSYEQYF
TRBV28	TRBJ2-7	CASSWGSGLAASYEQYF
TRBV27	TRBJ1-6	CASSLSGKITPLHF
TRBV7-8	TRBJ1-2	CASSTGDRGLWGYTF
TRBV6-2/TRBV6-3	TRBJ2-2	CASTEGGPGELFF
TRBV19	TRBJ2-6	CASRTKTGANVLTF